The 8 T cell receptor beta chains given below trace back to one sample, sequenced in a study of glioma-infiltrating T cells. The iRepertoire nested amplicon-rescue multiplex PCR amplified TCR alpha and beta CDR3s from RNA. TCRdb recomputed calls from the multiplex PCR reads with MiXCR, one row per CDR3 protein. Of about 190,000 distinct CDR3 sequences in the sample, around 30% were seen once. The sample taken for sequencing was glioma tissue, nonneoplastic brain tissue, or PBMCs (not recorded which). These receptors originate from a human donor with low-grade glioma or glioblastoma, undergoing nonglioma brain surgery, or in good health (not recorded which).

For this clonotype: It may be a read error: a sequence one base away is much more abundant. V gene TRBV27 combines with J gene TRBJ2-1, with 9 bases that match TRBD2. This CDR3 comprises 16 residues. V lost 5 bases, J lost 2 bases, and 7 bases stayed unmatched. Germline-derived CDR1 and CDR2 are MNHEY and SMNVEV (reference sequence). The CDR3: CASSTIAGAAYNEQFF. DNA of the CDR3: TGTGCCAGCAGTACGATAGCGGGAGCAGCCTACAATGAGCAGTTCTTC.

V and J are TRBV6-1 and TRBJ2-3, with a tentative D call TRBD1 (5 bases). This CDR3 spans 14 amino acids. V was cut by 8 bases and J by 4 bases, with 16 bases left in between. CDR1 MNHNS and CDR2 SASEGT come from the germline V gene. The CDR3: CASCQGYFADTQYF. The CDR3 coding sequence is TGTGCCAGCTGCCAGGGATACTTCGCAGATACGCAGTATTTT.

The chain combines TRBV27 with TRBJ2-7; D gene unclear. The CDR3 is made up of 13 amino acids. Trimming left V 6 bases short and J 7 bases short, with 16 bases between. CDR1 and CDR2 from the germline V gene are MNHEY and SMNVEV (reference sequence). Here the CDR3 DNA reads TGTGCCAGCAGCCAAGGCGCCGGGCCTGAGCAGTACTTC. As protein: CASSQGAGPEQYF.

This clonotype has at least ten counts. The rearrangement joins TRBV7-2 to TRBJ2-3; D ambiguous. CDR3 length equals 13 residues. Germline V gene lookup returns CDR1 SGHTA and CDR2 FQGNSA. V lost 5 bases to trimming and J lost 10 bases, with 16 bases between them. DNA of the CDR3: TGTGCCAGCAGCCTGACCCTGCGCGAGGCGCAGTATTTT. Its translation is CASSLTLREAQYF.

This clonotype has a count of ten or more. The V and J genes are TRBV30 and TRBJ1-1; D is unresolved. Trimming removed 2 bases at V and 1 base at J, with 11 bases between. This CDR3 contains 14 residues. Germline CDR1 is GTSNPN and CDR2 is SVGIG (reference sequence). The CDR3 region has the DNA TGTGCCTGGAGTTGGAGGGTATCGAACACTGAAGCTTTCTTT. As protein: CAWSWRVSNTEAFF.

This clonotype occurred many times. V gene TRBV11-2 combines with J gene TRBJ2-3; TRBD1 matches 9 bases. In germline, CDR1 is SGHAT, CDR2 FQNNGV. This CDR3 is 17 amino acids long. The V segment lost 5 bases and the J segment 2 bases; nucleotides outside the gene matches: 11. The DNA for the CDR3 is TGTGCCAGCAGCCCGGGACAGGGAAGAGGTCTCACAGATACGCAGTATTTT. Encoded protein: CASSPGQGRGLTDTQYF.

This clonotype was detected ten times or more. The chain uses TRBV28 and TRBJ2-6; 7 bases match TRBD1. The CDR3 has 16 amino acids. V lost 3 bases, J lost 4 bases, and 6 bases stayed unmatched. Germline V gives CDR1 MDHEN, CDR2 SYDVKM. In DNA form, the CDR3 reads TGTGCCAGCAGTTTGACAGGGAAACCCGGGGCCAACGTCCTGACTTTC. It is translated as CASSLTGKPGANVLTF.

This clonotype was observed many times. V is TRBV7-2 and J is TRBJ2-7, with 10 bases fitting TRBD2. Looked up from germline, CDR1 is SGHTA and CDR2 is FQGNSA. V trimming: 0 bases; J trimming: 4 bases; junction bases outside the gene matches: 9. The CDR3 runs 17 residues. Here the CDR3 reads CASSLASGAGGLYEQYF. The CDR3, as DNA: TGTGCCAGCAGCTTAGCGTCGGGAGCGGGAGGGTTGTACGAGCAGTACTTC.